A selection of T cell receptor beta chains follows, all from one sample in a study of CD8 T cells in ankylosing spondylitis. From the 5' RACE reads, TCRdb called clonotypes with MiXCR, one entry per CDR3 protein. The data contain around 140,000 distinct CDR3 sequences, 15% to 20% of them singletons. The sequenced sample consisted of blood, either unsorted or a sorted T cell fraction (not recorded which). The source of these receptors is a male donor with ankylosing spondylitis. CDR3s include the opening cysteine and the closing phenylalanine or tryptophan. A D gene is named only where the DNA matches it firmly. Expanded clones are given a class, and other clones once, few, many or no size at all.

v_call: TRBV28
cdr3_length: 13
d_call: NA
clone_size: NA
j_call: TRBJ2-2
cdr3_nt: TGTGCCAGCAGTCATACTTGGACCGGGGAGCTGTTTTTT
cdr3_aa: CASSHTWTGELFF

v_call: TRBV9
cdr3_length: 14
d_call: NA
clone_size: NA
j_call: TRBJ2-1
cdr3_nt: TGTGCCAGCAGCTCCCCCGGGTCTTCCCATGAGCAGTTCTTC
cdr3_aa: CASSSPGSSHEQFF

v_call: TRBV29-1
cdr3_length: 14
d_call: NA
clone_size: few
j_call: TRBJ1-1
cdr3_nt: TGCAGCGTCGATGGGAGACAGTCGAACACTGAAGCTTTCTTT
cdr3_aa: CSVDGRQSNTEAFF

v_call: TRBV9
cdr3_length: 14
d_call: NA
clone_size: NA
j_call: TRBJ1-1
cdr3_nt: TGTGCCAGCAGCCCTCCCCCAGACTCGACTGAAGCTTTCTTT
cdr3_aa: CASSPPPDSTEAFF

v_call: TRBV4-1
cdr3_length: 13
d_call: NA
clone_size: few
j_call: TRBJ2-1
cdr3_nt: TGCGCCAGCAGCCAAAGGGACTACAATGAGCAGTTCTTC
cdr3_aa: CASSQRDYNEQFF

v_call: TRBV20-1
cdr3_length: 15
d_call: TRBD1
clone_size: many
j_call: TRBJ2-3
cdr3_nt: TGCAGTGCTCTCCCCGGGACAGGACACACAGATACGCAGTATTTT
cdr3_aa: CSALPGTGHTDTQYF

v_call: TRBV10-3
cdr3_length: 15
d_call: NA
clone_size: few
j_call: TRBJ2-1
cdr3_nt: TGTGCCATCAGTGATAGGGGAGTCCCCTACAATGAGCAGTTCTTC
cdr3_aa: CAISDRGVPYNEQFF

v_call: TRBV5-1
cdr3_length: 13
d_call: NA
clone_size: NA
j_call: TRBJ1-1
cdr3_nt: TGCGCCAGCAGCTTGGGGCTAGGAGAGGGGGCTTTCTTT
cdr3_aa: CASSLGLGEGAFF

v_call: TRBV10-3
cdr3_length: 12
d_call: NA
clone_size: few
j_call: TRBJ1-4
cdr3_nt: TGTGCCATCAGTGAGGGGGGAGTTGAACTGTTTTTT
cdr3_aa: CAISEGGVELFF

v_call: TRBV13
cdr3_length: 12
d_call: NA
clone_size: NA
j_call: TRBJ2-7
cdr3_nt: TGTGCCAGCAGCGCGGAGTCCTACGAGCAGTACTTC
cdr3_aa: CASSAESYEQYF

v_call: TRBV7-2
cdr3_length: 17
d_call: NA
clone_size: few
j_call: TRBJ2-6
cdr3_nt: TGTGCCAGCAGCACCCGGGACGAAGCGAAGGGGGCCAACGTCCTGACTTTC
cdr3_aa: CASSTRDEAKGANVLTF

v_call: TRBV2
cdr3_length: 13
d_call: NA
clone_size: few
j_call: TRBJ1-4
cdr3_nt: TGTGCCAGCAGTGCGAAGTTTAATGAAAAACTGTTTTTT
cdr3_aa: CASSAKFNEKLFF

v_call: TRBV7-3
cdr3_length: 16
d_call: NA
clone_size: few
j_call: TRBJ1-2
cdr3_nt: TGTGCCAGCAGCCCCGATGCAACTTCGGGAAGCTATGGCTACACCTTC
cdr3_aa: CASSPDATSGSYGYTF

v_call: TRBV30
cdr3_length: 15
d_call: NA
clone_size: once
j_call: TRBJ1-2
cdr3_nt: TGTGCCTGGAGTTCCCCCGTAGGATGGATCCGTGGCTACACCTTC
cdr3_aa: CAWSSPVGWIRGYTF

v_call: TRBV27
cdr3_length: 15
d_call: NA
clone_size: NA
j_call: TRBJ2-1
cdr3_nt: TGTGCCAGCAGTTTGAGGGATACTTACTACAATGAGCAGTTCTTC
cdr3_aa: CASSLRDTYYNEQFF

v_call: TRBV11-2
cdr3_length: 12
d_call: NA
clone_size: NA
j_call: TRBJ2-2
cdr3_nt: TGTGCCAGCAGCTTAGACCTCGGGGAGCTGTTTTTT
cdr3_aa: CASSLDLGELFF

v_call: TRBV28
cdr3_length: 16
d_call: TRBD2
clone_size: NA
j_call: TRBJ2-5
cdr3_nt: TGTGCCAGCAGTGTGGATGAGCGGGATGGGAGAGAGACCCAGTACTTC
cdr3_aa: CASSVDERDGRETQYF

v_call: TRBV4-1
cdr3_length: 16
d_call: NA
clone_size: NA
j_call: TRBJ1-2
cdr3_nt: TGCGCCAGCAGCCATGGGGCAGGAGAACCCAACTATGGCTACACCTTC
cdr3_aa: CASSHGAGEPNYGYTF

v_call: TRBV30
cdr3_length: 16
d_call: NA
clone_size: few
j_call: TRBJ2-2
cdr3_nt: TGTGCCTGGAGTGTACGACAGGAGGGGAACACCGGGGAGCTGTTTTTT
cdr3_aa: CAWSVRQEGNTGELFF

v_call: TRBV5-1
cdr3_length: 17
d_call: NA
clone_size: few
j_call: TRBJ2-2
cdr3_nt: TGCGCCAGCAGCTTGGCGGTTGCAGGGGAATGGTCCGGGGAGCTGTTTTTT
cdr3_aa: CASSLAVAGEWSGELFF

v_call: TRBV4-1
cdr3_length: 17
d_call: NA
clone_size: many
j_call: TRBJ2-4
cdr3_nt: TGCGCCAGCAGCCAAGAATGGGGCAGGGGCATCGGAAACATTCAGTACTTC
cdr3_aa: CASSQEWGRGIGNIQYF

v_call: TRBV29-1
cdr3_length: 13
d_call: NA
clone_size: few
j_call: TRBJ2-7
cdr3_nt: TGCAGCGTCGAACTAGACGGCACCTACGAGCAGTACTTC
cdr3_aa: CSVELDGTYEQYF

v_call: TRBV7-9
cdr3_length: 17
d_call: TRBD1
clone_size: NA
j_call: TRBJ1-4
cdr3_nt: TGTGCCAGCAGACCAAGGACCCCCGGGACAGGTGATGAAAAACTGTTTTTT
cdr3_aa: CASRPRTPGTGDEKLFF

v_call: TRBV5-1
cdr3_length: 13
d_call: NA
clone_size: few
j_call: TRBJ2-1
cdr3_nt: TGCGCCAGCAGCCTGGACGTCTCCAATGAGCAGTTCTTC
cdr3_aa: CASSLDVSNEQFF

v_call: TRBV7-9
cdr3_length: 15
d_call: NA
clone_size: few
j_call: TRBJ2-5
cdr3_nt: TGTGCCAGCAGCATCCCATCGACAGATCAAGAGACCCAGTACTTC
cdr3_aa: CASSIPSTDQETQYF

v_call: TRBV11-2
cdr3_length: 12
d_call: NA
clone_size: few
j_call: TRBJ2-1
cdr3_nt: TGTGCCTCCTTCGCGAGGGGGGGTGAGCAGTTCTTC
cdr3_aa: CASFARGGEQFF

v_call: TRBV6-5
cdr3_length: 16
d_call: NA
clone_size: NA
j_call: TRBJ2-1
cdr3_nt: TGTGCCAGCAGTTACTTCTCCGGGAGTCTCGACAATGAGCAGTTCTTC
cdr3_aa: CASSYFSGSLDNEQFF

v_call: TRBV15
cdr3_length: 14
d_call: NA
clone_size: few
j_call: TRBJ1-5
cdr3_nt: TGTGCCACCAGCAGCTCCGGGAAGAATCAGCCCCAGCATTTT
cdr3_aa: CATSSSGKNQPQHF

v_call: TRBV4-1
cdr3_length: 16
d_call: NA
clone_size: NA
j_call: TRBJ2-7
cdr3_nt: TGCGCCAGCAGCCAAGAAGGGAGCCTAGGGACTTACGAGCAGTACTTC
cdr3_aa: CASSQEGSLGTYEQYF

v_call: TRBV29-1
cdr3_length: 13
d_call: TRBD1
clone_size: NA
j_call: TRBJ1-1
cdr3_nt: TGCAGCGTAGCGGACAGGGTGAACACTGAAGCTTTCTTT
cdr3_aa: CSVADRVNTEAFF

v_call: TRBV18
cdr3_length: 16
d_call: TRBD1
clone_size: NA
j_call: TRBJ1-2
cdr3_nt: TGTGCCAGCTCAGCACTCGGACAGGGAGACAGCTATGGCTACACCTTC
cdr3_aa: CASSALGQGDSYGYTF

v_call: TRBV7-9
cdr3_length: 16
d_call: TRBD2
clone_size: few
j_call: TRBJ2-1
cdr3_nt: TGTGCCAGCCAATCCGCGGCGGGAGCCCCCTACAATGAGCAGTTCTTC
cdr3_aa: CASQSAAGAPYNEQFF

v_call: TRBV20-1
cdr3_length: 14
d_call: TRBD1
clone_size: NA
j_call: TRBJ1-1
cdr3_nt: TGCAGTGTTCCGGGACAGGGGTGGGGCACTGAAGCTTTCTTT
cdr3_aa: CSVPGQGWGTEAFF

v_call: TRBV9
cdr3_length: 14
d_call: NA
clone_size: few
j_call: TRBJ2-5
cdr3_nt: TGTGCCAGCAGCGTAGGGCGGAGGGAAGAGACCCAGTACTTC
cdr3_aa: CASSVGRREETQYF

v_call: TRBV7-9
cdr3_length: 15
d_call: NA
clone_size: few
j_call: TRBJ2-5
cdr3_nt: TGTGCCAGCAGCTGGGGCCCTCAGGAGAAAGAGACCCAGTACTTC
cdr3_aa: CASSWGPQEKETQYF

v_call: TRBV4-1
cdr3_length: 14
d_call: NA
clone_size: NA
j_call: TRBJ1-1
cdr3_nt: TGCGCCAGCGGACGGGACCGTTTAGGCACTGAAGCTTTCTTT
cdr3_aa: CASGRDRLGTEAFF

v_call: TRBV5-5
cdr3_length: 11
d_call: NA
clone_size: NA
j_call: TRBJ2-7
cdr3_nt: TGTGCCAGCAGCTTGAGTACGGAGCAGTACTTC
cdr3_aa: CASSLSTEQYF

v_call: TRBV12-3/TRBV12-4
cdr3_length: 14
d_call: NA
clone_size: few
j_call: TRBJ2-1
cdr3_nt: TGTGCCAGCAGTCCAACCCGGATCTACAATGAGCAGTTCTTC
cdr3_aa: CASSPTRIYNEQFF

v_call: TRBV9
cdr3_length: 18
d_call: TRBD2
clone_size: many
j_call: TRBJ2-5
cdr3_nt: TGTGCCAGCAGCGAATCTCATGCCGGGACTAGCGGGAGCGAGACCCAGTACTTC
cdr3_aa: CASSESHAGTSGSETQYF

v_call: TRBV5-7
cdr3_length: 14
d_call: NA
clone_size: NA
j_call: TRBJ2-2
cdr3_nt: TGTGCCAGCGGCCCGGGGCTCGGAACCGGGGAGCTGTTTTTT
cdr3_aa: CASGPGLGTGELFF

v_call: TRBV12-3/TRBV12-4
cdr3_length: 14
d_call: NA
clone_size: few
j_call: TRBJ2-1
cdr3_nt: TGTGCCAGCAACGAACAGGGCTCCTACAATGAGCAGTTCTTC
cdr3_aa: CASNEQGSYNEQFF

v_call: TRBV4-1
cdr3_length: 12
d_call: NA
clone_size: NA
j_call: TRBJ2-1
cdr3_nt: TGCGCCAGCAGCCAAGGTGACGGAAAGCAGTTCTTC
cdr3_aa: CASSQGDGKQFF

v_call: TRBV29-1
cdr3_length: 13
d_call: NA
clone_size: NA
j_call: TRBJ2-7
cdr3_nt: TGCAGCGTTGGGGGGGGACAGTTCTACGAGCAGTACTTC
cdr3_aa: CSVGGGQFYEQYF

v_call: TRBV24-1
cdr3_length: 16
d_call: NA
clone_size: many
j_call: TRBJ2-1
cdr3_nt: TGTGCCACCAGTGACCAGGACAGCCTCTCCTACAATGAGCAGTTCTTC
cdr3_aa: CATSDQDSLSYNEQFF

v_call: TRBV19
cdr3_length: 14
d_call: NA
clone_size: NA
j_call: TRBJ1-6
cdr3_nt: TGTGCCAGTAGTACTACGTGGATAGAATCACCCCTCCACTTT
cdr3_aa: CASSTTWIESPLHF

v_call: TRBV27
cdr3_length: 11
d_call: NA
clone_size: NA
j_call: TRBJ1-2
cdr3_nt: TGTGCCACCGGGGGTAACTATGGCTACACCTTC
cdr3_aa: CATGGNYGYTF

v_call: TRBV18
cdr3_length: 15
d_call: TRBD1
clone_size: NA
j_call: TRBJ2-3
cdr3_nt: TGTGCCAGCTCAGCTCCGGGACAGGGCACAGATACGCAGTATTTT
cdr3_aa: CASSAPGQGTDTQYF

v_call: TRBV27
cdr3_length: 14
d_call: TRBD1
clone_size: NA
j_call: TRBJ2-2
cdr3_nt: TGTGCCAGCATGGACAGGGGGCATCACGGGGAGCTGTTTTTT
cdr3_aa: CASMDRGHHGELFF

v_call: TRBV6-1
cdr3_length: 13
d_call: NA
clone_size: few
j_call: TRBJ1-5
cdr3_nt: TGTGCCACCCCGAAAGGGTTCAATCAGCCCCAGCATTTT
cdr3_aa: CATPKGFNQPQHF

v_call: TRBV4-2
cdr3_length: 16
d_call: NA
clone_size: few
j_call: TRBJ1-1
cdr3_nt: TGTGCCAGCAGCCAAGTCTTCTCAGCGTTGAACACTGAAGCTTTCTTT
cdr3_aa: CASSQVFSALNTEAFF

v_call: TRBV27
cdr3_length: 14
d_call: TRBD1
clone_size: few
j_call: TRBJ2-2
cdr3_nt: TGTGCCAGCAGTCAGGGGGCGGGGACCGGGGAGCTGTTTTTT
cdr3_aa: CASSQGAGTGELFF

v_call: TRBV5-5
cdr3_length: 18
d_call: NA
clone_size: NA
j_call: TRBJ1-5
cdr3_nt: TGTGCCAGCAGCATTGGACGGGGACTTGGGGGACTCAATCAGCCCCAGCATTTT
cdr3_aa: CASSIGRGLGGLNQPQHF

v_call: TRBV20-1
cdr3_length: 15
d_call: TRBD2
clone_size: NA
j_call: TRBJ2-3
cdr3_nt: TGCAGTGCTGAAGGGGTCGCGGGAGGAACAGATACGCAGTATTTT
cdr3_aa: CSAEGVAGGTDTQYF